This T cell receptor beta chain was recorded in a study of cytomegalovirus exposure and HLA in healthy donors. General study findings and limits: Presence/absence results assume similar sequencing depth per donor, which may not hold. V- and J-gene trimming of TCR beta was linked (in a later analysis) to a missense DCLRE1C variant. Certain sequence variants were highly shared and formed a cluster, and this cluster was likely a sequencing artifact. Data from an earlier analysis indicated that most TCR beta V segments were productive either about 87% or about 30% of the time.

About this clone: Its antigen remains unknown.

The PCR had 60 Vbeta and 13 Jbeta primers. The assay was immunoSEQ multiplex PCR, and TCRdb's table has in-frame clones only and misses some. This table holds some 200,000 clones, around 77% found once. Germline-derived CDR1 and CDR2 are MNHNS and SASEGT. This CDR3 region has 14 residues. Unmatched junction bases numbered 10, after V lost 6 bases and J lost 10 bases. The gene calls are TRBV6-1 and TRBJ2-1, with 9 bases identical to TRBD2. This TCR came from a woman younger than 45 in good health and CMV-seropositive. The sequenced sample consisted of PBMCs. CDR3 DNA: TGTGCCAGCAGCCACCGACTAGCGGCCACCGAGCAGTTCTTC. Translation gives CASSHRLAATEQFF.